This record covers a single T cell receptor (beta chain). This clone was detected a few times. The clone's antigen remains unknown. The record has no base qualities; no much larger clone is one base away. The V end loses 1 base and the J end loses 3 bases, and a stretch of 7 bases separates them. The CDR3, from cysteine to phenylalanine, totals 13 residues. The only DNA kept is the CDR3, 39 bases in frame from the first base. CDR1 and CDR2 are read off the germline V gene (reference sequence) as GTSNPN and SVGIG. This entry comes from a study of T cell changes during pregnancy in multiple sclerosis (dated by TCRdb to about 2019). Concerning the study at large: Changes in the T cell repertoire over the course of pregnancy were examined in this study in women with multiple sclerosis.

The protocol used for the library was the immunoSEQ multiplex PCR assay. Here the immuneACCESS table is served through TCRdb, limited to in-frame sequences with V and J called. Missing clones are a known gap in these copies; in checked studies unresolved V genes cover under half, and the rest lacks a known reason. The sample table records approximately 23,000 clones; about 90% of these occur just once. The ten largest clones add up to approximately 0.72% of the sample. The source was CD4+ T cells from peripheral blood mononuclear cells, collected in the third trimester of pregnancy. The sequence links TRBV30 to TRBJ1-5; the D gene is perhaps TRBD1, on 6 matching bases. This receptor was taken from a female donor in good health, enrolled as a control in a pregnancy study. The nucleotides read TGTGCCTGGAGTGCAGGGGTCAATCAGCCCCAGCATTTT. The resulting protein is CAWSAGVNQPQHF.